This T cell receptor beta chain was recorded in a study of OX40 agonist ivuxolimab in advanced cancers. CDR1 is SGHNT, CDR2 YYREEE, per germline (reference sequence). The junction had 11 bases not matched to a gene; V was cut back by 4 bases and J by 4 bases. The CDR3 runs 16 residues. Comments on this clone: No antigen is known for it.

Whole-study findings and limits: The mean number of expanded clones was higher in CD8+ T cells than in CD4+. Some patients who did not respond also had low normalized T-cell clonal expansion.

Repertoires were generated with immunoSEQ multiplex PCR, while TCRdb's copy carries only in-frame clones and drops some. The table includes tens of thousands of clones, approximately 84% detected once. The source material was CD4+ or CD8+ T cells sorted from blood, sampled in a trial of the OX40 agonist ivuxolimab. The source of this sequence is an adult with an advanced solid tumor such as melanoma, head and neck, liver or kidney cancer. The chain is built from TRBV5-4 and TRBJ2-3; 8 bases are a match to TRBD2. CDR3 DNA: TGTGCCAGCAGCCTGCCGGGACTAGAGGGCGCAGATACGCAGTATTTT. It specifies CASSLPGLEGADTQYF.